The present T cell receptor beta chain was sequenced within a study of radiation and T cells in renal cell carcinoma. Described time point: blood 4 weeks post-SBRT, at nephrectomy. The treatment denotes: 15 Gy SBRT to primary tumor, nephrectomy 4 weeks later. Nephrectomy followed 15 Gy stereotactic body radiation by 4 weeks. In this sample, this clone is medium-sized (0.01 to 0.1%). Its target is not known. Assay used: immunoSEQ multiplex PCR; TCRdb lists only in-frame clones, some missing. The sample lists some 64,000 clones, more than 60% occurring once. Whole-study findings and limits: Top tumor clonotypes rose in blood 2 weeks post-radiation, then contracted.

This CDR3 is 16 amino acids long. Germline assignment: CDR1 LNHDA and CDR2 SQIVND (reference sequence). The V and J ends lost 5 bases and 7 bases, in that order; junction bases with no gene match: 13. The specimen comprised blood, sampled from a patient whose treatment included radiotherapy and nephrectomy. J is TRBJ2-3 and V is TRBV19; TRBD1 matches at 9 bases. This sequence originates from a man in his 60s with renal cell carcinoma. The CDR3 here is CASSSQPGQGLYTQYF. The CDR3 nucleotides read TGTGCCAGTAGTTCTCAACCGGGACAGGGCCTATATACGCAGTATTTT.